These 11 T cell receptor beta chains were all obtained from the same sample, sequenced in a study of T cells after yellow fever vaccination. One entry per CDR3 protein results from TCRdb running MiXCR on the 5' RACE reads. The repertoire holds some 240,000 distinct CDR3 sequences, with approximately 3.8% as singletons. The input for sequencing was PBMCs, taken 15 days after the yellow fever booster vaccination. The receptors derive from a man younger than 35 who received the YFV17D yellow fever vaccine.

This clonotype was recorded many times. The chain carries TRBV5-1 and TRBJ2-1; the D gene is possibly TRBD1 (7 bases). The CDR3 totals 17 residues. Germline assignment: CDR1 SGHRS and CDR2 YFSETQ. V was trimmed by 2 bases and J by 5 bases, leaving 20 bases between them. CDR3 sequence: CASSFRRGQRLDNEQFF. DNA for the CDR3: TGCGCCAGCAGCTTTCGGAGGGGGCAGAGGCTCGACAATGAGCAGTTCTTC.

This clonotype was seen at least ten times. This chain uses TRBV2 with TRBJ2-3, with unresolved D. The CDR3 is made up of 16 amino acids. CDR1 SNHLY and CDR2 FYNNEI come from the germline V gene. Trimming took 5 bases from V and 0 from J, leaving 15 bases between them. The CDR3 DNA reads as TGTGCCAGCAGTCCACAGCTCCAAACTAGCACAGATACGCAGTATTTT. The encoded protein is CASSPQLQTSTDTQYF.

The sample holds a few counts of this clonotype. The chain employs TRBV4-2 and TRBJ2-3; 11 nucleotides line up with TRBD2. J lost 1 base, V lost 4 bases, and 7 bases had no gene match. Germline CDR1 reads LGHNA; CDR2 reads YNFKEQ. The CDR3 runs 17 residues. Here the CDR3 DNA reads TGTGCCAGCAGCCTGGCCCAACTAGCGGGGGGCACAGATACGCAGTATTTT. It specifies CASSLAQLAGGTDTQYF.

This chain connects TRBV4-1 to TRBJ1-5, with D maybe TRBD1 (6 bases). CDR1 is MGHRA and CDR2 is YSYEKL in the germline V gene. V lost 0 bases and J lost 6, with 15 bases in between. The CDR3 has 16 amino acids. The CDR3 sequence: CASSQEGRGGGQPQHF. Written as DNA, the CDR3 is TGCGCCAGCAGCCAAGAGGGCAGGGGAGGTGGTCAGCCCCAGCATTTT.

This chain uses TRBV4-1 with TRBJ2-7; D is ambiguous. Trimming removed 6 bases at V and 2 bases at J, with 14 bases between. The CDR3 length is 14 residues. Germline-derived CDR1 and CDR2 are MGHRA and YSYEKL. The CDR3, as DNA: TGCGCCAGCAGTCATAGGACGGCCCCCTACGAGCAGTACTTC. This sequence encodes CASSHRTAPYEQYF.

This clonotype was counted at least ten times. The gene calls are TRBV6-1 and TRBJ2-2; D gene ambiguous. Trimming left V 7 bases short and J 1 base short, with 7 bases between. This CDR3 region has 13 residues. Germline V gives CDR1 MNHNS, CDR2 SASEGT. CDR3 DNA sequence: TGTGCCAGCAACGGCAGGAACACCGGGGAGCTGTTTTTT. Encoded protein: CASNGRNTGELFF.

This clonotype has ten or more counts. This rearrangement joins TRBV7-6 to TRBJ2-1, with a tentative D call TRBD2 (6 bases). Germline loops: CDR1 SGHVS, CDR2 FNYEAQ. The CDR3 contains 16 residues. V was pared by 0 bases and J by 1 base, with 10 bases between. Here the CDR3 DNA reads TGTGCCAGCAGCTTAGCGCGGGGCCGTTCCTACAATGAGCAGTTCTTC. Protein sequence: CASSLARGRSYNEQFF.

This clonotype was found many times. This chain's CDR3 is CSAPHLLAGGSQETQYF. DNA for the CDR3: TGCAGTGCTCCCCACCTCTTGGCGGGGGGATCCCAAGAGACCCAGTACTTC. This chain connects TRBV20-1 to TRBJ2-5, with 8 bases aligning to TRBD2. Per the germline V gene, CDR1 is DFQATT and CDR2 is SNEGSKA (reference sequence). The CDR3 runs to 17 residues. V shed 5 bases, J shed 1 base, and the junction held 15 bases outside the gene matches.

This clonotype was detected many times. The chain has TRBV7-2 and TRBJ1-1; D remains unclear. The CDR3 runs to 11 residues. The germline gives CDR1 SGHTA, CDR2 FQGNSA. The ends were cut back, 6 bases at V and 4 bases at J, with 6 bases in the middle. The CDR3 coding sequence is TGTGCCAGCAGGGACCCCACTGAAGCTTTCTTT. This encodes CASRDPTEAFF. Using reference TRBV7-2 and TRBJ1-1 for the parts outside the CDR3, the full variable domain is GAGVSQSPSNKVTEKGKDVELRCDPISGHTALYWYRQSLGQGLEFLIYFQGNSAPDKSGLPSDRFSAERTGGSVSTLTIQRTQQEDSAVYLCASRDPTEAFFGQGTRLTVV.

Of note for this clonotype: A much larger clone sits a single nucleotide away, making a read error possible. The chain carries TRBV7-2 and TRBJ2-5, with D perhaps TRBD1 (6 bases). Germline CDR1 reads SGHTA; CDR2 reads FQGNSA. V was trimmed by 5 bases and J by 4 bases, leaving 17 bases between them. This CDR3 is built from 15 residues. In nucleotides, the CDR3 is TGTGCCAGCAGCCCCCGCGCAGGGGCTCGAGAGACCCAGTACTTC. Encoded protein: CASSPRAGARETQYF.

This clonotype has at least ten counts. The chain has TRBV12-3 or TRBV12-4 and TRBJ1-1, with D tentatively TRBD1 (5 bases). The V gene lost 7 bases and the J gene lost 1 base, with 19 bases spanning the gap. CDR3 size: 16 residues. The CDR3 sequence is CASTWWGRQGNTEAFF. In DNA form, the CDR3 reads TGTGCCAGCACCTGGTGGGGGAGGCAAGGGAACACTGAAGCTTTCTTT.